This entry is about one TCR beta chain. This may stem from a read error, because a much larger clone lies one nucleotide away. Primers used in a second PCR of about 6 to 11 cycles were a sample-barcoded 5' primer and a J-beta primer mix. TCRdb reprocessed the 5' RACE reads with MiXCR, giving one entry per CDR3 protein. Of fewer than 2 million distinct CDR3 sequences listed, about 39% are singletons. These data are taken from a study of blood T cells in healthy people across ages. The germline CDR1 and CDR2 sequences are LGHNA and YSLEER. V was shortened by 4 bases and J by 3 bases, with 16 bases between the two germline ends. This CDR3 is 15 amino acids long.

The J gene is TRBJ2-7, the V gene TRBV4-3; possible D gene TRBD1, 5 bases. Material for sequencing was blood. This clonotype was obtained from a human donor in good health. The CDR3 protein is CASSLETEQSYEQYF. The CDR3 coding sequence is TGCGCCAGCAGCCTGGAGACAGAGCAAAGCTACGAGCAGTACTTC.